The rows below give T cell receptor beta chains drawn from one sample of a study of T cell repertoires in cytomegalovirus infection. These receptors have no identified antigens. TCRdb re-called the reads with MiXCR, one entry per CDR3 protein. Here the sample spans around 570,000 distinct CDR3 sequences, approximately 40% being singletons. Sequenced here: cultured PBMCs, sampled from culture after CMV antigen stimulation. The receptors here all came from a human donor in good health (CMV status not recorded). Some clones in this sample may be carry-over from other donors' samples. The CDR3 runs from the conserved cysteine through the conserved F or W. A D gene is named only where the DNA matches it firmly. Clone size appears in some rows only: once, few, many, or a class for an expanded clone.

>.|TRBJ2-1|TRBV6-1|few
TGTGCCAGCAGTGGGAATAGCCGGGGAATACGCAATGAGCAGTTCTTC
CASSGNSRGIRNEQFF
>.|TRBJ1-1|TRBV7-4|.
TGTGCCAGCAGCCCGACGTCGAACACTGAAGCTTTCTTT
CASSPTSNTEAFF
>.|TRBJ2-5|TRBV6-5|.
TGTGCCAGCAGTGTTTTGGACGGGGGAAACCAAGAGACCCAGTACTTC
CASSVLDGGNQETQYF
>TRBD2|TRBJ2-6|TRBV28|.
TGTGCCAGCAGTGCGGGAGGGGGCGTCCCTGGGGCCAACGTCCTGACTTTC
CASSAGGGVPGANVLTF
>.|TRBJ2-3|TRBV7-9|.
TGTGCCAGCAGCTTAATTCAGGGGACAGATACGCAGTATTTT
CASSLIQGTDTQYF
>TRBD2|TRBJ2-7|TRBV7-9|.
TGTGCCAGCAGCTTTAGCGGGAGCGGTTACGAGCAGTACTTC
CASSFSGSGYEQYF
>.|TRBJ1-1|TRBV12-3/TRBV12-4|.
TGTGCCAGCAGTTTGGGGTACCAAATGAACACTGAAGCTTTCTTT
CASSLGYQMNTEAFF
>.|TRBJ2-3|TRBV7-9|.
TGTGCCAGCAGCCCCCCCGAAGGGGTGAACGCAGATACGCAGTATTTT
CASSPPEGVNADTQYF
>.|TRBJ1-6|TRBV12-3/TRBV12-4|.
TGTGCCAGCACCGGGACACAGGTTTCACCCCTCCACTTT
CASTGTQVSPLHF
>.|TRBJ2-1|TRBV2|few
TGTGCCAGCAGTGAAGCACAGGGTCCATGGGAGCAGTTCTTC
CASSEAQGPWEQFF
>.|TRBJ1-2|TRBV6-2/TRBV6-3|.
TGTGCCAGCAGTTACTCGAGACTCACTTCGGCGAGGAGCTACACCTTC
CASSYSRLTSARSYTF
>TRBD1|TRBJ1-4|TRBV5-6|.
TGTGCCAGCAGCGTAGGGACAGGACGGAGATATGAAAAACTGTTTTTT
CASSVGTGRRYEKLFF
>.|TRBJ2-7|TRBV11-2|.
TGTGCCAGCAGCTCCCGTGTCGGCCCTAGGGAGCAGTACTTC
CASSSRVGPREQYF
>TRBD1|TRBJ2-7|TRBV7-2|few
TGTGCCAGCAGCTTAGCGCTTGGACAGGGCTCCTACGAGCAGTACTTC
CASSLALGQGSYEQYF
>.|TRBJ2-3|TRBV29-1|.
TGCAGCGTTGCGATACCCCCAGATACGCAGTATTTT
CSVAIPPDTQYF
>TRBD2|TRBJ2-5|TRBV7-6|.
TGTGCCAGCAGCTTATGGAGGCGGGGGGAGACCCAGTACTTC
CASSLWRRGETQYF
>.|TRBJ2-5|TRBV7-2|many
TGTGCCAGCAGCTCCCCAGTCGCGGAGACCCAGTACTTC
CASSSPVAETQYF
>.|TRBJ2-3|TRBV28|once
TGTGCCAGCACAGGAGCCACAGATACGCAGTATTTT
CASTGATDTQYF
>TRBD2|TRBJ2-5|TRBV7-8|.
TGTGCCAGCAGCTCCGGGGGGGCGTATGAGACCCAGTACTTC
CASSSGGAYETQYF
>.|TRBJ1-5|TRBV11-1|.
TGTGCCAGCAGCTCCAGCAGGATCGGCCGGGACTTCATATGGAGCAATCAGCCCCAGCATTTT
CASSSSRIGRDFIWSNQPQHF
>.|TRBJ1-2|TRBV2|.
TGTGCCGGGGGGTCGGGAACGGGCTACACCTTC
CAGGSGTGYTF
>TRBD1|TRBJ1-2|TRBV7-2|.
TGTGCCAGCAGCTTAGTGGACAGGGGTTATGGCTACACCTTC
CASSLVDRGYGYTF
>.|TRBJ2-1|TRBV11-2|once
TGTGCCAGCAGCTTAACCCCTAGGGGTGAGCAGTTCTTC
CASSLTPRGEQFF
>.|TRBJ2-7|TRBV7-2|many
TGTGCCAGCAGCAATTCCCCGTTAGGGAGAGGGGCATCCTACGAGCAGTACTTC
CASSNSPLGRGASYEQYF
>.|TRBJ2-3|TRBV19|.
TGTGCCAGTAGTATACGAGACGGAGGAGATACGCAGTATTTT
CASSIRDGGDTQYF
>.|TRBJ1-4|TRBV7-2|many
TGTGCCAGCAGAACAAATGAAAAACTGTTTTTT
CASRTNEKLFF
>.|TRBJ1-5|TRBV6-6|.
TGTGCCAGCAGTTACACTAGACAGCAGCCCCAGCATTTT
CASSYTRQQPQHF
>.|TRBJ2-5|TRBV2|.
TGTGCCAGCAGGAGAAGAGGGGCGGTCCAAGAGACCCAGTACTTC
CASRRRGAVQETQYF
>.|TRBJ1-5|TRBV28|few
TGTGCCAGCAGTCCCCTAATTGGGGGACTTGATCAGCCCCAGCATTTT
CASSPLIGGLDQPQHF
>.|TRBJ2-3|TRBV20-1|.
TGCAGTGCTAGAGAAGGGACTCACACAGATACGCAGTATTTT
CSAREGTHTDTQYF
>.|TRBJ1-2|TRBV7-2|once
TGTGCCAGCAGCTTAGCGCGGGTGGGTCCGGCTGGCTATGGCTACACCTTC
CASSLARVGPAGYGYTF
>.|TRBJ2-7|TRBV6-2/TRBV6-3|.
TGTGCCAGCAGCCGCCCCGAGGACGCGATCTACGAGCAGTACTTC
CASSRPEDAIYEQYF
>.|TRBJ2-1|TRBV20-1|.
TGCAGTGCTAGAGCAGTAGCGATTGGAGGGAATGAGCAGTTCTTC
CSARAVAIGGNEQFF
>.|TRBJ1-1|TRBV4-1|few
TGCGCCAGCAGCCAATTAGGAGCTTATGAAGCTTTCTTT
CASSQLGAYEAFF
>.|TRBJ2-7|TRBV6-5|.
TGTGCCCGCAGTGGTCCGGTGGCTAAGCAGTACTTC
CARSGPVAKQYF
>.|TRBJ1-5|TRBV28|few
TGTGCCAGCAGACTGAGGTTTTATGGCAATCAGCCCCAGCATTTT
CASRLRFYGNQPQHF
>.|TRBJ2-1|TRBV5-6|.
TGTGCCAGCAGCGGTACAAGCGGTAGCTCCTACAATGAGCAGTTCTTC
CASSGTSGSSYNEQFF
>.|TRBJ1-2|TRBV20-1|.
TGCAGTGCTAGAGATCGGAACAGTAACTATGGCTACACCTTC
CSARDRNSNYGYTF
>.|TRBJ1-4|TRBV7-2|many
TGTGCCAGCAGCTCTCTTGGGACCCGGAATGAAAAACTGTTTTTT
CASSSLGTRNEKLFF
>TRBD2|TRBJ2-1|TRBV12-3/TRBV12-4|.
TGTGCCAGCAGTTTAACAGCGGGGGGATACAATGAGCAGTTCTTC
CASSLTAGGYNEQFF
>.|TRBJ2-1|TRBV19|.
TGTGCCAGTAACCCCAGGTACTCGAACAATGAGCAGTTCTTC
CASNPRYSNNEQFF
>.|TRBJ2-3|TRBV4-3|few
TGCGCCAGCAGCCTAGGGTATGAGGGGACAGATACGCAGTATTTT
CASSLGYEGTDTQYF